The 22 T cell receptor beta chains reported below all come from one sample, sequenced in a study of shared clonotypes between healthy human individuals. The repertoire was sequenced with immunoSEQ multiplex PCR; TCRdb's copy has only in-frame clones and lacks some. The profile covers approximately 350,000 clones, with around 96% appearing a single time and 0.32% taken by the ten largest. Sequencing was done on a sample of memory CD8+ T cells sorted from blood. Subset of the sample: CD45RO+ cells pooled with CCR7-negative TemRA cells. The source is a man younger than 45 in good health.

The chain links TRBV28 to TRBJ1-5; maybe TRBD1 (6 bases). This CDR3 is built from 14 residues. From germline, CDR1 is MDHEN and CDR2 SYDVKM. V was clipped by 6 bases and J by 2 bases, with 11 bases between them. The DNA of the CDR3 is TGTGCCAGCAGACCCAGGGGCGGCAATCAGCCCCAGCATTTT. Translating gives CASRPRGGNQPQHF.

For the CDR3, the DNA is TGTGCCAGCAGTTTACTAGCGGGAATAGCCAAAAACATTCAGTACTTC. This sequence encodes CASSLLAGIAKNIQYF. The chain employs TRBV28 and TRBJ2-4; TRBD2 matches at 9 bases. The CDR3 runs to 16 residues. The germline gives CDR1 MDHEN, CDR2 SYDVKM. V trimming: 2 bases; J trimming: 0 bases; junction bases outside the gene matches: 2.

V and J are TRBV19 and TRBJ2-1, with TRBD2 matching over 8 bases. J lost 4 bases, V lost 5 bases, and 4 bases had no gene match. Germline loops: CDR1 LNHDA, CDR2 SQIVND (reference sequence). The CDR3 contains 14 residues. CDR3 DNA: TGTGCCAGTAGTCTACTAGCGGCTTACAATGAGCAGTTCTTC. Its protein product is CASSLLAAYNEQFF.

The rearrangement joins TRBV4-2 to TRBJ2-1, with 12 bases aligning to TRBD2. Germline V CDR1 and CDR2: LGHNA, YNFKEQ. The CDR3 totals 15 residues. The J segment lost 9 bases and the V segment lost 2 bases, leaving 5 bases of the junction unmatched. The CDR3 reads CASSQRLAGVAEQFF. DNA for the CDR3: TGTGCCAGCAGCCAACGACTAGCGGGAGTGGCTGAGCAGTTCTTC.

The rearrangement links TRBV6-1 to TRBJ2-7; D possibly corresponds to TRBD1 (6 bases). Trimming pared 6 bases from V and 0 bases from J, leaving 9 bases between. Per the germline V gene, CDR1 is MNHNS and CDR2 is SASEGT. This CDR3 is built from 13 residues. CDR3 nucleotide sequence: TGTGCCAGCAGGACAGGTCCCTCCTACGAGCAGTACTTC. Translating it yields CASRTGPSYEQYF.

The rearrangement uses TRBV27 and TRBJ2-7, with TRBD1 identical over 8 bases. The CDR3 consists of 14 residues. V lost 7 bases to trimming and J lost 0 bases; unmatched junction nucleotides: 5. Germline V gene lookup returns CDR1 MNHEY and CDR2 SMNVEV (reference sequence). The CDR3 loop reads CASTCDRGSYEQYF. As DNA, the CDR3 is TGTGCCAGCACCTGTGACAGGGGCTCCTACGAGCAGTACTTC.

In this sample, this clone turned up once. The chain employs TRBV2 and TRBJ2-5; D gene uncertain. CDR1 is SNHLY, CDR2 FYNNEI, per germline. The CDR3 covers 10 residues. Trimming removed 5 bases from V and 4 bases from J, with 2 bases in between. CDR3 protein: CASSLETQYF. The CDR3 DNA reads TGTGCCAGCAGTTTAGAGACCCAGTACTTC.

The chain combines TRBV7-2 with TRBJ2-1; a possible D gene is TRBD1 (6 bases). The germline V gene has CDR1 SGHTA and CDR2 FQGNSA. There are 16 residues in the CDR3. The V gene lost 5 bases and the J gene lost 4 bases, with 18 bases spanning the gap. This chain's CDR3 is CASSANYRDRYNEQFF. DNA for the CDR3: TGTGCCAGCAGCGCGAATTACAGGGATCGGTACAATGAGCAGTTCTTC.

The CDR3 DNA reads as TGCGCCAGCAGCACCCGATCTAGCGGGAGCTCCTACGAGCAGTACTTC. Translating gives CASSTRSSGSSYEQYF. The chain recombines TRBV4-1 with TRBJ2-7, with 10 bases matching TRBD2. CDR1 and CDR2 (germline): MGHRA, YSYEKL. Germline trimming cut 5 bases from V and 0 bases from J; bases unmatched to any gene: 7. CDR3 length equals 16 residues.

The rearrangement uses TRBV5-1 and TRBJ2-7, with D possibly TRBD2 on 6 matching bases. Germline values: CDR1 SGHRS, CDR2 YFSETQ. Trimming shortened V by 3 bases and J by 2 bases, and 9 bases separated the two germline ends. The CDR3 length is 13 residues. CDR3 coding DNA: TGCGCCAGCAGCTGGACGGGAGCCTACGAGCAGTACTTC. Its protein product is CASSWTGAYEQYF. Together with reference TRBV5-1 and TRBJ2-7, the CDR3 gives the full variable domain: KAGVTQTPRYLIKTRGQQVTLSCSPISGHRSVSWYQQTPGQGLQFLFEYFSETQRNKGNFPGRFSGRQFSNSRSEMNVSTLELGDSALYLCASSWTGAYEQYFGPGTRLTVT.

The chain uses TRBV27 and TRBJ2-7; TRBD2 aligns across 10 bases. CDR1 is MNHEY and CDR2 is SMNVEV in the germline V gene (reference sequence). With 5 bases clipped from V and 1 base from J, the junction kept 11 bases outside the gene matches. This CDR3 has 17 residues. DNA of the CDR3: TGTGCCAGCAGTCCCCATCCTAGCGGGAGTAGTTCCTACGAGCAGTACTTC. Residues: CASSPHPSGSSSYEQYF.

The chain couples TRBV6-1 to TRBJ1-3; D gene unclear. CDR1 and CDR2 (germline): MNHNS, SASEGT. V lost 6 bases to trimming and J lost 3 bases, with 12 bases between them. The CDR3 consists of 14 residues. CDR3 sequence (DNA): TGTGCCAGCAGGGCCTGGGCAGGTGGAAACACCATATATTTT. This sequence encodes CASRAWAGGNTIYF.

The chain is built from TRBV6-1 and TRBJ2-3; 8 bases map to TRBD2. The J segment lost 0 bases and the V segment lost 6 bases, leaving 2 bases of the junction unmatched. CDR3 length: 14 residues. From germline, CDR1 is MNHNS and CDR2 SASEGT. The CDR3 DNA follows: TGTGCCAGCAGGGCTAGCGGGAGCACAGATACGCAGTATTTT. Translated, it gives CASRASGSTDTQYF.

A single count supports this clone. The chain has TRBV5-3 and TRBJ1-1; 9 bases fit TRBD1. TRBV5-3 is treated as an ORF (open reading frame) with a function not yet certain. V was clipped by 4 bases and J by 3 bases; unmatched bases: 1. This CDR3 is 13 amino acids long. The CDR3 region is CARSRDRDTEAFF. In DNA, the CDR3 is TGTGCCAGAAGCCGGGACAGGGACACTGAAGCTTTCTTT.

The chain recombines TRBV19 with TRBJ1-1, with D possibly being TRBD1 (6 bases). Germline V CDR1 and CDR2: LNHDA, SQIVND (reference sequence). The V gene lost 5 bases and the J gene lost 4 bases, with 11 bases spanning the gap. CDR3 length: 13 amino acids. The CDR3 sequence is CASSQGWGTEAFF. The CDR3 region has the DNA TGTGCCAGTAGTCAGGGGTGGGGCACTGAAGCTTTCTTT. Combining the CDR3 with reference TRBV19 and TRBJ1-1 gives the whole variable domain DGGITQSPKYLFRKEGQNVTLSCEQNLNHDAMYWYRQDPGQGLRLIYYSQIVNDFQKGDIAEGYSVSREKKESFPLTVTSAQKNPTAFYLCASSQGWGTEAFFGQGTRLTVV.

The chain carries TRBV10-3 and TRBJ2-7; no reliable D call. CDR3 length: 12 residues. With 1 base removed from V and 7 bases from J, the gap between germline ends came to 8 bases. Germline V lookup: CDR1 ENHRY, CDR2 SYGVKD. The CDR3 here is CAISELAVEQYF. The CDR3 DNA is TGTGCCATCAGTGAGTTGGCCGTAGAGCAGTACTTC.

V gene TRBV4-2 combines with J gene TRBJ2-7; D might be TRBD1 or TRBD2, each matching 6 bases. V was pared by 3 bases and J by 2 bases, with 11 bases between. Germline V gives CDR1 LGHNA, CDR2 YNFKEQ. The CDR3 is made up of 14 amino acids. CDR3 sequence (DNA): TGTGCCAGCAGCCATTTCCGGGGGCCCTACGAGCAGTACTTC. It codes for CASSHFRGPYEQYF.

The chain joins TRBV6-5 to TRBJ2-1; D remains unclear. Germline V gene data show CDR1 as MNHEY and CDR2 as SVGAGI. The CDR3 totals 14 residues. Trimming removed 0 bases at V and 7 bases at J, with 10 bases between. The CDR3 region has the DNA TGTGCCAGCAGTTACTCGGCGCAGTCAAATGAGCAGTTCTTC. Encoded protein: CASSYSAQSNEQFF.

V is TRBV7-9 and J is TRBJ2-7; TRBD2 matches 8 bases. Unmatched junction bases numbered 9, after V lost 4 bases and J lost 4 bases. In germline, CDR1 is SEHNR, CDR2 FQNEAQ (reference sequence). The CDR3 is 15 amino acids. This CDR3 is CASSSRAGVWYEQYF. Written as DNA, the CDR3 is TGTGCCAGCAGCTCACGAGCGGGAGTTTGGTACGAGCAGTACTTC.

This sequence joins TRBV28 and TRBJ2-7; TRBD2 matches 11 bases. V dropped 5 bases and J dropped 3; count of bases not matched to a gene: 0. This CDR3 is 13 amino acids long. Germline loops: CDR1 MDHEN, CDR2 SYDVKM. The DNA of the CDR3 is TGTGCCAGCAGTGGGACTAGCGGCTACGAGCAGTACTTC. Encoded protein: CASSGTSGYEQYF.

Remarks on this clone: Its ends do not fully match the called genes, so a read error is possible. The gene calls are TRBV7-2 and TRBJ2-1; tentative D call: TRBD2 (6 bases). Looked up from germline, CDR1 is SGHTA and CDR2 is FQGNSA. The CDR3 extends over 14 amino acids. The CDR3 DNA is TGTGCCAGCAGCATAGCGGAATACTCCAATGAGCAGTTCTTC. Its translation: CASSIAEYSNEQFF.

Regarding this clone: The sample holds other DNA sequences that translate to the same CDR3. The gene calls are TRBV28 and TRBJ2-2, with D perhaps TRBD1 (6 bases). V was pared by 3 bases and J by 1 base, with 6 bases between. The CDR3 length is 14 residues. Germline V gene lookup returns CDR1 MDHEN and CDR2 SYDVKM. The CDR3 is CASSLGQNTGELFF. CDR3 sequence (DNA): TGTGCCAGCAGTTTGGGACAGAACACCGGGGAGCTGTTTTTT.